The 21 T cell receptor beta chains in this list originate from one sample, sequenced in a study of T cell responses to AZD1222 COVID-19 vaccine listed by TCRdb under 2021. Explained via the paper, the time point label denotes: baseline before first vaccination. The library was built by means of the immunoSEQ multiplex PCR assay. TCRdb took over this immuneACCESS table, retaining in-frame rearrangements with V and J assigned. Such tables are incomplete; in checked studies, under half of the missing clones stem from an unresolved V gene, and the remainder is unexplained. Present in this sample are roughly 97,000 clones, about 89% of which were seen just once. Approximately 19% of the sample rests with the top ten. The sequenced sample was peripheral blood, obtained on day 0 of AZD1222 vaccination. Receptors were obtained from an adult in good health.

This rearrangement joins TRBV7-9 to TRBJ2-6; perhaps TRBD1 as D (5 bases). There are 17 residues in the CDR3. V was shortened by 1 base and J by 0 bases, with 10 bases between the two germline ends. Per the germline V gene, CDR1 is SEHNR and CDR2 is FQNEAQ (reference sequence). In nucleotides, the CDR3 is TGTGCCAGCAGCTTAGGAGACAGTAACTCTGGGGCCAACGTCCTGACTTTC. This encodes CASSLGDSNSGANVLTF.

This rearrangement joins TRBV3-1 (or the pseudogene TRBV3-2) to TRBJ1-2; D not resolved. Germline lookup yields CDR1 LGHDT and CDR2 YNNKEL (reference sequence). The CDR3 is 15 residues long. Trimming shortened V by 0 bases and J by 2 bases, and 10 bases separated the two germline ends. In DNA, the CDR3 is TGTGCCAGCAGCCAAGATCGTAACAACAACTATGGCTACACCTTC. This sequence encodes CASSQDRNNNYGYTF.

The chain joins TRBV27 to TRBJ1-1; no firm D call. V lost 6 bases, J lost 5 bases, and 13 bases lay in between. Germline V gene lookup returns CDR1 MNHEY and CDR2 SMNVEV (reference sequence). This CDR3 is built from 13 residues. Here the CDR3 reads CASSYSRRTEAFF. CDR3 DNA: TGTGCCAGCAGCTACTCACGAAGGACTGAAGCTTTCTTT.

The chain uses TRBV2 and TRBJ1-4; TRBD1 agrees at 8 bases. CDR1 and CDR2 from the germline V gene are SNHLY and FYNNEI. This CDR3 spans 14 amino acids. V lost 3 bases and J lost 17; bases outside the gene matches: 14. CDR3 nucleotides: TGTGCCAGCAGTGAGGCTGTGACAGGGGAGGTCCCTTTTTTT. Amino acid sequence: CASSEAVTGEVPFF.

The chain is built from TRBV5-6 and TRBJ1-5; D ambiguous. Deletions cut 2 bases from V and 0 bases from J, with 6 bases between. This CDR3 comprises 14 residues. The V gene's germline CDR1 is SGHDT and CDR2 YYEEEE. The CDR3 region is CASSFGDSNQPQHF. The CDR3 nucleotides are TGTGCCAGCAGCTTCGGGGATAGCAATCAGCCCCAGCATTTT.

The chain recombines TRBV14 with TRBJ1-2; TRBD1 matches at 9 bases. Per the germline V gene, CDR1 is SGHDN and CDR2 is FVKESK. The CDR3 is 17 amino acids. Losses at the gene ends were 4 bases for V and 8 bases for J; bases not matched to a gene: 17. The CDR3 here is CASSLTGTGWYSSGYTF. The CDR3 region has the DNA TGTGCCAGCAGCCTAACCGGGACAGGGTGGTATTCGAGCGGCTACACCTTC.

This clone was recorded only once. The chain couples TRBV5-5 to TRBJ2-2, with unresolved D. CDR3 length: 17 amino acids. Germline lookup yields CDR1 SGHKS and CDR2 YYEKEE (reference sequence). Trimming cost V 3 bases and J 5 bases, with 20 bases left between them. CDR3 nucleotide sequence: TGTGCCAGCAGCTCCCCGGAGCTAGACAAAAAGACCGGGGAGCTGTTTTTT. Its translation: CASSSPELDKKTGELFF.

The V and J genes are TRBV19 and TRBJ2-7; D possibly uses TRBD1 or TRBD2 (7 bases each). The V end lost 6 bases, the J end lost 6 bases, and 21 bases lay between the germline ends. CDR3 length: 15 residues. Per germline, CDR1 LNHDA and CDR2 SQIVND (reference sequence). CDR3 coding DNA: TGTGCCAGTAGACCCAAGCGGGACAGTTACTTCGAGCAGTACTTC. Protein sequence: CASRPKRDSYFEQYF.

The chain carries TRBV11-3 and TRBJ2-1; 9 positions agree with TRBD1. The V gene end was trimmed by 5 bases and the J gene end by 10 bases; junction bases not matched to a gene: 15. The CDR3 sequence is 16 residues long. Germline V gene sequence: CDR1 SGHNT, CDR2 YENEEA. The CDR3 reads CASSLGDHRGRGEQFF. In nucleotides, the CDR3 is TGTGCCAGCAGCCTTGGGGACCACAGGGGGCGCGGGGAGCAGTTCTTC.

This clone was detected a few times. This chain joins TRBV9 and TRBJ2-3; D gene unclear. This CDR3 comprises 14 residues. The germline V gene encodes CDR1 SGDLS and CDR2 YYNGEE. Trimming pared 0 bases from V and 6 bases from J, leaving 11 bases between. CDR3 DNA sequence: TGTGCCAGCAGCGTAGGAATAGTCACGGATACGCAGTATTTT. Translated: CASSVGIVTDTQYF.

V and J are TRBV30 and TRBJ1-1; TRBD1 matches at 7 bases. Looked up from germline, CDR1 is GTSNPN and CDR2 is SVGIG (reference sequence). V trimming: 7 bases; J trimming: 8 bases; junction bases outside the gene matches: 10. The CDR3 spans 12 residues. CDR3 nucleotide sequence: TGTGCCTTTCAGCCGGGACAGCGCGAAGCTTTCTTT. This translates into CAFQPGQREAFF.

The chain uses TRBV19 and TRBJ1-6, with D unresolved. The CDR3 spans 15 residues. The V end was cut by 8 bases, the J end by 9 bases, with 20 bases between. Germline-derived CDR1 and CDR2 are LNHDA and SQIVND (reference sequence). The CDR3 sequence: CASSSPGKAASPLHF. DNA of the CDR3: TGTGCCAGTTCGTCCCCAGGCAAGGCGGCTTCACCCCTCCACTTT.

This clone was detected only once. This chain's CDR3 is CASSLELASTDTQYF. The CDR3 region has the DNA TGTGCCAGCAGCTTAGAATTGGCTAGCACAGATACGCAGTATTTT. This rearrangement joins TRBV11-2 to TRBJ2-3; no definite D call. The length of the CDR3 is 15 residues. The V gene lost 0 bases and the J gene lost 0 bases, with 7 bases spanning the gap. CDR1 is SGHAT and CDR2 is FQNNGV in the germline V gene. The full variable domain, in which reference TRBV11-2 and TRBJ2-3 provide the parts outside the CDR3, is EAGVAQSPRYKIIEKRQSVAFWCNPISGHATLYWYQQILGQGPKLLIQFQNNGVVDDSQLPKDRFSAERLKGVDSTLKIQPAKLEDSAVYLCASSLELASTDTQYFGPGTRLTVL.

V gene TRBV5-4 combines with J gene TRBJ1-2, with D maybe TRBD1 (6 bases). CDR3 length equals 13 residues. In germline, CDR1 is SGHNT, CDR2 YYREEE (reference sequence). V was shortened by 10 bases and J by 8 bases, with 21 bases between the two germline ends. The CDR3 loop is CAGGLVGADGYTF. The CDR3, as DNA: TGTGCCGGGGGCCTTGTGGGGGCGGACGGCTACACCTTC.

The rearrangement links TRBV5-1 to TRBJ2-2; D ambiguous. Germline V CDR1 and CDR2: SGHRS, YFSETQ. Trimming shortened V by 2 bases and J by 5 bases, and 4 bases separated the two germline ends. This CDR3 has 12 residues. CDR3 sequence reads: CASSLTTGELFF. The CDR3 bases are TGCGCCAGCAGCTTAACAACCGGGGAGCTGTTTTTT. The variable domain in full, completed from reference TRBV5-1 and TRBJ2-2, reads KAGVTQTPRYLIKTRGQQVTLSCSPISGHRSVSWYQQTPGQGLQFLFEYFSETQRNKGNFPGRFSGRQFSNSRSEMNVSTLELGDSALYLCASSLTTGELFFGEGSRLTVL.

For the CDR3, the DNA is TGTGCCAGTAGTTCCAACGAGGGGCAAATGAACACTGAAGCTTTCTTT. It translates to CASSSNEGQMNTEAFF. The chain recombines TRBV19 with TRBJ1-1, with D possibly matching TRBD1 (5 bases). This CDR3 is built from 16 residues. The germline V gene encodes CDR1 LNHDA and CDR2 SQIVND (reference sequence). Between the trimmed V and J ends, which lost 5 bases and 0 bases, there was a span of 16 bases. Filled out from reference TRBV19 and TRBJ1-1, the complete variable domain reads DGGITQSPKYLFRKEGQNVTLSCEQNLNHDAMYWYRQDPGQGLRLIYYSQIVNDFQKGDIAEGYSVSREKKESFPLTVTSAQKNPTAFYLCASSSNEGQMNTEAFFGQGTRLTVV.

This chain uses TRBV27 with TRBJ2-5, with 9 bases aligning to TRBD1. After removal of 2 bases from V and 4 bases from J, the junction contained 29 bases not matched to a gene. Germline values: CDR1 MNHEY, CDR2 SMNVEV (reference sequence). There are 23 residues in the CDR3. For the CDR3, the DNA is TGTGCCAGCAGTTTAAACAGGACTTTTGGGACAGGGTATGACGGGGGGCTGGGAGAGACCCAGTACTTC. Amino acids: CASSLNRTFGTGYDGGLGETQYF.

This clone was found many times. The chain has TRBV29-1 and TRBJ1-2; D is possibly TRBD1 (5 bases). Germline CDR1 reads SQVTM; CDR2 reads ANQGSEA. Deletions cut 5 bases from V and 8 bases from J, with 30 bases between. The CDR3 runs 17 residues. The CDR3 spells CSVWGLVVTRATEGYTF. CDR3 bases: TGCAGCGTTTGGGGCCTCGTTGTGACTAGAGCGACGGAAGGCTACACCTTC.

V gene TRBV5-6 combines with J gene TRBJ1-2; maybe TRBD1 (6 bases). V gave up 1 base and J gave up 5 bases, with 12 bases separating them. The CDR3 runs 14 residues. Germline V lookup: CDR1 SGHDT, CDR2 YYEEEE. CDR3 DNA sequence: TGTGCCAGCAGCTTGTCCCAAGGGGGATATGGCTACACCTTC. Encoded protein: CASSLSQGGYGYTF.

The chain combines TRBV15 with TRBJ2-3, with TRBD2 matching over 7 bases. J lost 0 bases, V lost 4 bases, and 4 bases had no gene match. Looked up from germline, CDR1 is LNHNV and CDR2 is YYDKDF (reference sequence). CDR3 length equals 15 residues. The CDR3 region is CATSILGGSTDTQYF. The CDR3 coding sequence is TGTGCCACCAGCATCCTGGGGGGGAGCACAGATACGCAGTATTTT.

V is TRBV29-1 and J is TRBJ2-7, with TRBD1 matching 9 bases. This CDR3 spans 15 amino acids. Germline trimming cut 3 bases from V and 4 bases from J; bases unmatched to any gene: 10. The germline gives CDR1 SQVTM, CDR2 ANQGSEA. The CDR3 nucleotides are TGCAGCGTTGAGCTCCCGGGACAGGGTTTGTACGAGCAGTACTTC. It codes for CSVELPGQGLYEQYF.